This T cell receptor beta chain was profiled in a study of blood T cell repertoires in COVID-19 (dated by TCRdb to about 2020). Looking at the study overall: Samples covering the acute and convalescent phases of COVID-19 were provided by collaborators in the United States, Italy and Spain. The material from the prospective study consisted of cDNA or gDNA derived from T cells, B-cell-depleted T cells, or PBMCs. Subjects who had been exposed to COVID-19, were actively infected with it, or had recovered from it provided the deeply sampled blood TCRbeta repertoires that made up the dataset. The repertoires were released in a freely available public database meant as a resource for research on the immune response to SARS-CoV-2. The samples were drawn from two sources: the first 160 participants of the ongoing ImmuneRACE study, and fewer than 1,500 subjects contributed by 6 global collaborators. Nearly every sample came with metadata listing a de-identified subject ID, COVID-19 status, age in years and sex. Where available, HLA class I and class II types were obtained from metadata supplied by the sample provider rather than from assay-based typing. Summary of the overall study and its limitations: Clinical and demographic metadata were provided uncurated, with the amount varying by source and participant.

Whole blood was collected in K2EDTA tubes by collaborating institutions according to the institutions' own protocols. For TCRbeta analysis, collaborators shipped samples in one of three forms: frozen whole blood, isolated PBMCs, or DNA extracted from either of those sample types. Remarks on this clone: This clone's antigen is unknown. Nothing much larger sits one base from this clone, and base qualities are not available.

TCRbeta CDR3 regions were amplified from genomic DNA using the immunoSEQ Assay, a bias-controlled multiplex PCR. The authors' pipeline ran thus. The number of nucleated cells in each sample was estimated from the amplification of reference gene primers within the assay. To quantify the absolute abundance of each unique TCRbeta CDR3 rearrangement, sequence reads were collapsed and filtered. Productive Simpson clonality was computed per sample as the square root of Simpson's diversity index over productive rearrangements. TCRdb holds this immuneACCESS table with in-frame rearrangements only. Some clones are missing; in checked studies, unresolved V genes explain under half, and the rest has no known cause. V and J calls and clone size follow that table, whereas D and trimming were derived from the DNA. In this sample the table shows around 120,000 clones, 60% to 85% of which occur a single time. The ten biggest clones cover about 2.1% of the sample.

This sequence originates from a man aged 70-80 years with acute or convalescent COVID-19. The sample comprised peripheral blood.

Here the CDR3 is given as CASSPRLAGSKNEQYF. The bases read TGTGCCAGCAGCCCAAGACTAGCGGGGTCTAAGAACGAGCAGTACTTC. Rearrangement joined TRBV9 to TRBJ2-7; 11 middle bases align to TRBD2. V is cut back by 4 bases and J by 5 bases, with 11 bases in the junction unmatched. Sequences SGDLS (CDR1) and YYNGEE (CDR2) are obtained from the germline V gene. The CDR3, cysteine through phenylalanine, is 16 amino acids long. The entry retains the CDR3 DNA only, 48 bases that are in frame from base 1.